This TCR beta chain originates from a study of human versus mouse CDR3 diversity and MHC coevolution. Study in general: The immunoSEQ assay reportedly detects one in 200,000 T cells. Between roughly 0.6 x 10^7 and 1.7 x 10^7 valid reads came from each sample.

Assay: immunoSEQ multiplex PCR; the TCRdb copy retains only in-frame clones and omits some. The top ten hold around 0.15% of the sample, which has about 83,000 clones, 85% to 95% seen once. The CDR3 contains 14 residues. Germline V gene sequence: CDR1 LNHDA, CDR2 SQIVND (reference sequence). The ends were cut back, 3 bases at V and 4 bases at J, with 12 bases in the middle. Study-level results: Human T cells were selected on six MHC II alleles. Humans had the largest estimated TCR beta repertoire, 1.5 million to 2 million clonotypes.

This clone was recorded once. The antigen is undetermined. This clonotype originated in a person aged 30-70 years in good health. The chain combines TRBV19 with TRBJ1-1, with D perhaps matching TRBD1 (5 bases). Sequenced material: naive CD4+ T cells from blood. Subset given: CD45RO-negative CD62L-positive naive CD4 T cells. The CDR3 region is CASSMREQGTEAFF. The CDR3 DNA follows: TGTGCCAGTAGTATGCGGGAGCAGGGCACTGAAGCTTTCTTT.